A selection of T cell receptor beta chains follows, all from one sample in a study of blood T cell repertoires in COVID-19. Libraries were prepared by immunoSEQ multiplex PCR; TCRdb keeps only in-frame clonotypes and omits some of them. The sample shows 200,000 or so clones, 88% of them seen only once. The sample consisted of PBMCs or T cells enriched from blood (not recorded which). These receptor sequences come from a woman in her thirties who had recovered from COVID-19. CDR3s include the opening cysteine and the closing phenylalanine or tryptophan. A D gene is named only where the DNA matches it firmly. Only some rows state a clone size, as once, few, many or a class for expanded clones.

>.|TRBJ2-7|TRBV5-1|.
TGCGCCAGCAGCGCGTGGGGGGAAAACTACGAGCAGTACTTC
CASSAWGENYEQYF
>.|TRBJ1-6|TRBV25-1|.
TGTGCCAGCAGTGCGGAGTATAATTCACCCCTCCACTTT
CASSAEYNSPLHF
>.|TRBJ2-3|TRBV27|.
TGTGCCAGCAGTTTCATTAAGCACTATACGCAGTATTTT
CASSFIKHYTQYF
>.|TRBJ2-7|TRBV2|.
TGTGCCAGCAGTCCCAGGGAAACCGAGCAGTACTTC
CASSPRETEQYF
>TRBD1|TRBJ1-4|TRBV7-9|.
TGTGCCAGCAGCTCGAAAGGACAGGGGATAGAGACTAATGAAAAACTGTTTTTT
CASSSKGQGIETNEKLFF
>.|TRBJ1-5|TRBV3-1/TRBV3-2|few
TGTGCCAGCAGCCAAGGCGGGGGGTCGGGTCATCAGCCCCAGCATTTT
CASSQGGGSGHQPQHF
>TRBD1|TRBJ1-6|TRBV19|.
TGTGCCAGTAGTCCCGAATCAGCAGGGGGCTATTCACCCCTCCACTTT
CASSPESAGGYSPLHF
>TRBD2|TRBJ2-3|TRBV11-3|.
TGTGCCAGCAGCCTCGGGGGGGGATTCACAGATACGCAGTATTTT
CASSLGGGFTDTQYF
>.|TRBJ2-2|TRBV5-1|.
TGCGCCAGCAGCTTGGGGGGCGCGAACACCGGGGAGCTGTTTTTT
CASSLGGANTGELFF
>TRBD1|TRBJ2-6|TRBV9|.
TGTGCCAGCAGCGTCGGTGGGACAGGGGTCTCTGGGGCCAACGTCCTGACTTTC
CASSVGGTGVSGANVLTF
>.|TRBJ1-5|TRBV15|.
TGTGCCACCAGGGAGAGCAATCAGCCCCAGCATTTT
CATRESNQPQHF
>TRBD1|TRBJ1-4|TRBV7-2|.
TGTGCCAGCAGCTTGCAGGGGACAGGTGAAAAACTGTTTTTT
CASSLQGTGEKLFF
>.|TRBJ1-5|TRBV15|once
TGTGCCACCAGCGTGGTGGGGCTCAATCAGCCCCAGCATTTT
CATSVVGLNQPQHF
>.|TRBJ1-3|TRBV4-3|few
TGCGCCAGCAGCCAAGCCACTACTGGAAACACCATATATTTT
CASSQATTGNTIYF
>TRBD2|TRBJ2-5|TRBV19|.
TGTGCCAGTAGTTTCCGGACTAGCGGGGGGGGTGAGACCCAGTACTTC
CASSFRTSGGGETQYF
>.|TRBJ1-1|TRBV9|.
TGTGCCAGCAGCCCACACACAGCGAACACTGAAGCTTTCTTT
CASSPHTANTEAFF
>TRBD1|TRBJ2-7|TRBV12-3/TRBV12-4|.
TGTGCCAGCGGCAGGGGGCGGTCGCACGAGCAGTACTTC
CASGRGRSHEQYF
>TRBD1|TRBJ2-5|TRBV4-3|.
TGCGCCAGCAGCCTGGACAGGGAGGACCAAGAGACCCAGTACTTC
CASSLDREDQETQYF
>.|TRBJ1-6|TRBV4-3|.
TGCGCCAGCAGCCAAGATTGGGCAGGGTTTTATAATTCACCCCTCCACTTT
CASSQDWAGFYNSPLHF
>.|TRBJ1-4|TRBV5-4|.
TGTGCCAGCAGCTTGGCCGGGGTGACTAATGAAAAACTGTTTTTT
CASSLAGVTNEKLFF
>.|TRBJ2-7|TRBV5-5|once
TGTGCCAGCAGCCCACGGACCAGACAGGATGCTTACGAGCAGTACTTC
CASSPRTRQDAYEQYF
>.|TRBJ2-1|TRBV10-3|.
TGTGCCATCAGTGAGTCGAAGCGCCCCGACTCTGAGCAGTTCTTC
CAISESKRPDSEQFF
>.|TRBJ1-3|TRBV4-3|.
TGCGCCAGCAGCCAGAGGAGGGCTGGCACCATATATTTT
CASSQRRAGTIYF
>.|TRBJ1-1|TRBV13|.
TGTGCCAGCAGCTCATCCAGGGGGAACACTGAAGCTTTCTTT
CASSSSRGNTEAFF
>TRBD1|TRBJ2-1|TRBV5-4|.
TGTGCCAGCAGCAGCGGGACAGGGCCTTACAATGAGCAGTTCTTC
CASSSGTGPYNEQFF
>.|TRBJ2-3|TRBV29-1|.
TGCAGCGTAGCGGGACAGGTCACAGATACGCAGTATTTT
CSVAGQVTDTQYF
>TRBD2|TRBJ2-5|TRBV4-3|.
TGCGCCAGCAGCCAACGTGTTGGGACTAGCTCTTGGGAGACCCAGTACTTC
CASSQRVGTSSWETQYF
>TRBD1|TRBJ2-1|TRBV6-5|.
TGTGCCAGCAGCCCGCGACAGGGAACTTACAATGAGCAGTTCTTC
CASSPRQGTYNEQFF